A single sample gave rise to the 9 T cell receptor beta chains below, sequenced in a study of blood T cell repertoires in COVID-19. Profiling relied on immunoSEQ multiplex PCR, and the TCRdb table lists in-frame clones only, not all of them. The sample records 200,000 to 250,000 clones, 80% being singletons. The sequencing input was PBMCs or T cells enriched from blood (not recorded which). The receptors were gathered from a man aged 30 to 45 with acute COVID-19.

The chain links TRBV30 to TRBJ2-7, with TRBD1 matching over 9 bases. The V segment lost 1 base and the J segment 5 bases; nucleotides outside the gene matches: 3. CDR1 and CDR2 (germline): GTSNPN, SVGIG (reference sequence). The CDR3 sequence is 13 residues long. The CDR3 loop is CAWSGTGADEQYF. The CDR3, as DNA: TGTGCCTGGAGTGGGACAGGGGCTGACGAGCAGTACTTC.

The chain links TRBV11-3 to TRBJ1-1; D gene unclear. From germline, CDR1 is SGHNT and CDR2 YENEEA. Trimming removed 5 bases from V and 1 base from J, with 8 bases in between. The CDR3 runs to 13 residues. The DNA for the CDR3 is TGTGCCAGCAGCCGAGAGGAGAACACTGAAGCTTTCTTT. This translates into CASSREENTEAFF.

V is TRBV7-9 and J is TRBJ1-2, with D hard to call. The length of the CDR3 is 14 residues. V was trimmed by 4 bases and J by 4 bases, leaving 13 bases between them. Looked up from germline, CDR1 is SEHNR and CDR2 is FQNEAQ (reference sequence). The DNA of the CDR3 is TGTGCCAGCAGCTCTCGGACGGGATTCTATGGCTACACCTTC. It codes for CASSSRTGFYGYTF.

J is TRBJ2-1 and V is TRBV9, with D perhaps matching TRBD2 (5 bases). The CDR3 is 16 amino acids. Trimming took off 4 bases at V and 3 bases at J, with 17 bases between the two ends. The germline CDR1 and CDR2 sequences are SGDLS and YYNGEE. The CDR3 loop reads CASSSRLTRLYNEQFF. CDR3 bases: TGTGCCAGCAGCTCTAGACTAACCCGGCTCTACAATGAGCAGTTCTTC.

The chain uses TRBV9 and TRBJ1-6; D is unresolved. Germline V CDR1 and CDR2: SGDLS, YYNGEE. Trimming cost V 4 bases and J 4 bases, with 9 bases left between them. The CDR3 is made up of 14 amino acids. CDR3 sequence reads: CASSPRLYNSPLHF. CDR3 nucleotide sequence: TGTGCCAGCAGCCCCCGACTGTATAATTCACCCCTCCACTTT.

The chain employs TRBV9 and TRBJ1-1, with 11 bases aligning to TRBD1. V dropped 4 bases and J dropped 9; count of bases not matched to a gene: 8. Germline V lookup: CDR1 SGDLS, CDR2 YYNGEE. The CDR3 runs to 14 residues. CDR3 bases: TGTGCCAGCAGCCAGGGACAGGGGGGGAGGCAAGCTTTCTTT. Translating gives CASSQGQGGRQAFF.

V is TRBV28 and J is TRBJ1-5; no clear D gene. Germline lookup yields CDR1 MDHEN and CDR2 SYDVKM. Between the trimmed V and J ends, which lost 4 bases and 1 base, there was a span of 14 bases. This CDR3 spans 16 amino acids. CDR3: CASSSLGRGSNQPQHF. Here the CDR3 DNA reads TGTGCCAGCAGTTCCCTGGGAAGAGGGAGCAATCAGCCCCAGCATTTT.

The chain joins TRBV10-3 to TRBJ1-3, with D perhaps matching TRBD1 (6 bases). The CDR3 is 14 residues long. V lost 6 bases and J 4 bases, leaving 13 bases between the germline ends. Germline V gene sequence: CDR1 ENHRY, CDR2 SYGVKD. The CDR3 coding sequence is TGTGCCATCAGCGAACAGGGTCTAGGAAACACCATATATTTT. This codes for CAISEQGLGNTIYF.

The chain combines TRBV9 with TRBJ2-1; 11 nucleotides agree with TRBD2. Germline lookup yields CDR1 SGDLS and CDR2 YYNGEE. This CDR3 contains 15 residues. Trimming took 0 bases from V and 7 from J; bases not matched to a gene: 3. CDR3 bases: TGTGCCAGCAGCGTAGTCTCTAGCGGGGGGAATGAGCAGTTCTTC. As protein: CASSVVSSGGNEQFF.